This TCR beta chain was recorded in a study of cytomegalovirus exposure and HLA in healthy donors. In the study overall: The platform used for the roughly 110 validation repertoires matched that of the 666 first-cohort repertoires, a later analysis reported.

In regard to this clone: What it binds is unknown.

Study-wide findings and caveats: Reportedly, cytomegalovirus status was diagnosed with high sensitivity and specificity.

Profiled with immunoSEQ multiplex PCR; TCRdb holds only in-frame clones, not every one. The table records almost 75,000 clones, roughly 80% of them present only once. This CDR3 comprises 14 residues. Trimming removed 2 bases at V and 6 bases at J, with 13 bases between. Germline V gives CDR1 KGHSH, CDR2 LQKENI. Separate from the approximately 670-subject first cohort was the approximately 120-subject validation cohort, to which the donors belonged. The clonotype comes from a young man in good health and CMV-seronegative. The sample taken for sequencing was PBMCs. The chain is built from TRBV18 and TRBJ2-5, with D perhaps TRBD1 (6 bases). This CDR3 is CASSPDEGVQTQYF. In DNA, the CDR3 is TGTGCCAGCTCACCAGACGAGGGGGTCCAGACCCAGTACTTC.